Detailed here is one T cell receptor beta chain. It has no known antigen specificity. The data belong to a study of CXCR3-negative and CXCR3-positive naive CD8 T cells (dated by TCRdb to about 2019). For the study in its entirety: In total, roughly 150 million TRB reads were obtained, or roughly 1.5 +/- 0.3 million reads per library. Diversity and physicochemical repertoire analyses covered approximately 10 donors pooled from two independent experiments. For the TRBV-TRBJ cluster analysis, the naive subsets came from about 5 donors, while the memory cells came from 3 donors.

Each CD8+ T cell subset was flow-sorted in triplicate, with roughly 310,000 cells per subset placed directly into RLT lysis buffer. Peripheral blood mononuclear cells were isolated from buffy coats by standard density gradient centrifugation. Total RNA was extracted from sorted cells with an RNeasy Mini Kit. Here is what the overall study found, with its caveats: Because CXCR3 expression was partially decreased after cryopreservation, freshly isolated PBMCs were used for most assays. Both naive subsets had comparably high repertoire diversity, while memory CD8+ T cells had much lower repertoire diversity. Because surface CD5, which has been linked to self-reactivity in mice, was comparable between naive subsets, TCR interaction strength was also inferred from TRB CDR3 physicochemical properties. Similar TRBV-TRBJ usage was shown by naive CXCR3-negative and CXCR3-positive cells from the same donor, whereas distinct patterns were shown by memory cells.

TCRdb shows the sequencer as NextSeq 550. The Human TCR Profiling Kit (MiLaboratory) was used to make UMI-labeled 5' RACE TRB cDNA libraries. The full amount of extracted RNA was used for cDNA synthesis, and the full amount of resulting cDNA was used for PCR amplification. Libraries were prepared in parallel with an identical number of PCR cycles. The paper's data handling went like this. About 50,000 +/- 10,000 unique UMI-labeled TRB cDNA molecules per library were extracted with MIGEC and MiXCR, with at least two reads per UMI required. On average, each library contained roughly 40,000 +/- 10,000 functional in-frame TRB CDR3 nucleotide clonotypes without stop codons. After downsampling to 5000 UMI-labeled TRB molecules per sample, diversity metrics, including normalized Shannon-Wiener and Chao1, were computed in VDJtools. VDJtools computed clonotype-size-weighted physicochemical properties of the central five CDR3 residues: interaction energy, strength, volume and Kidera factor 4. Each CDR3 protein sequence appears as one entry after TCRdb reprocessed the reads, and no DNA is included. The authors' filters were not applied to this entry. The table for this sample shows 20,000 to 25,000 distinct CDR3 sequences. The ten largest clonotypes hold more than 15% of the sample.

The CDR3 numbers 17 residues from cysteine through phenylalanine. Only the protein is available. This sequence was found in a human donor in good health. Some clones in this sample may be carry-over from other donors' samples. The sequencing sample was made of memory CD8+ T cells from blood. The meaning of the sample's cell subset or site label: conventional CD8+ memory T cells (TMEM), sorted as controls. Rearrangement joined TRBV21-1 to TRBJ2-5; without DNA, the TCRdb call of TRBD2 cannot be checked. TRBV21-1 is listed as a pseudogene. The CDR3: CASTSPGLYYLRETQYF.